The 26 T cell receptor beta chains listed next were all sequenced from one sample in a study of cytomegalovirus exposure and HLA in healthy donors. PCR involved 60 Vbeta and 13 Jbeta primers. Sequencing was performed with immunoSEQ multiplex PCR; in TCRdb, only in-frame clones are kept and a portion is missing. The table shows about 190,000 clones, with around four fifths occurring only once. The source material was PBMCs. Receptor source: a man aged 40-49 years in good health and CMV-seropositive.

About this clone: Other DNA sequences within the sample encode an identical CDR3. The rearrangement links TRBV4-1 to TRBJ2-7; TRBD1 agrees at 9 bases. Germline V gives CDR1 MGHRA, CDR2 YSYEKL. Trimming cost V 4 bases and J 1 base; bases outside gene matches: 8. The CDR3 totals 16 residues. The CDR3, as DNA: TGCGCCAGCAGCCTACCACGGACAGGGGAGTCCTACGAGCAGTACTTC. Protein sequence: CASSLPRTGESYEQYF.

This sequence joins TRBV27 and TRBJ2-1; no reliable D call. Trimming took off 4 bases at V and 6 bases at J, with 10 bases between the two ends. The CDR3 runs 13 residues. Germline V gene data show CDR1 as MNHEY and CDR2 as SMNVEV (reference sequence). The CDR3 bases are TGTGCCAGCAGTTCCCGCGGCTTCAATGAGCAGTTCTTC. Translated: CASSSRGFNEQFF.

The rearrangement links TRBV6-1 to TRBJ2-7, with D tentatively TRBD1 (5 bases). The CDR3 spans 12 residues. Germline-derived CDR1 and CDR2 are MNHNS and SASEGT. V lost 6 bases, J lost 2 bases, and 8 bases lay in between. As DNA, the CDR3 is TGTGCCAGCAGCGAGACAGCCTACGAGCAGTACTTC. Translated, it gives CASSETAYEQYF.

The gene calls are TRBV5-6 and TRBJ2-5; TRBD1 aligns across 9 bases. CDR3 length: 14 amino acids. J gave up 6 bases and V 1 base, and 4 bases lay outside the gene matches. Germline CDR1 and CDR2: SGHDT and YYEEEE. CDR3 sequence reads: CASSLPGTGKTQYF. CDR3 bases: TGTGCCAGCAGCTTGCCCGGGACAGGGAAGACCCAGTACTTC.

The gene calls are TRBV7-3 and TRBJ2-1; D gene unclear. The CDR3 spans 14 residues. Per germline, CDR1 SGHTA and CDR2 FQGTGA. Trimming removed 1 base from V and 3 bases from J, with 7 bases in between. The CDR3 coding sequence is TGTGCCAGCAGCTTAAGGCCAGACTACAATGAGCAGTTCTTC. Its protein is CASSLRPDYNEQFF.

This chain uses TRBV7-8 with TRBJ2-2; 10 bases line up with TRBD2. After removal of 5 bases from V and 0 bases from J, the junction contained 3 bases not matched to a gene. This CDR3 is 16 amino acids long. CDR1 is SGHVS, CDR2 FQNEAQ, per germline. The CDR3 region is CASSPLAGTNTGELFF. CDR3 nucleotide sequence: TGTGCCAGCAGCCCACTAGCGGGAACGAACACCGGGGAGCTGTTTTTT.

J is TRBJ2-2 and V is TRBV28; D is perhaps TRBD1 (6 bases). Germline V CDR1 and CDR2: MDHEN, SYDVKM. The CDR3 has 16 amino acids. The V and J ends lost 10 bases and 8 bases respectively, with 26 bases between them. The DNA of the CDR3 is TGTGCCATTTCATCCGACAGGTCCAACGAGTGGGGGGAGCTGTTTTTT. It is translated as CAISSDRSNEWGELFF.

Turning to this clone: In the same sample, other DNA sequences code for this CDR3. The chain combines TRBV28 with TRBJ2-5; D gene unclear. TRBJ2-7 explains the end of the DNA better; the J call may be wrong. The length of the CDR3 is 11 residues. CDR1 and CDR2 from the germline V gene are MDHEN and SYDVKM. CDR3 region: CASSSTYEQYF. Here the CDR3 DNA reads TGTGCCAGCAGTTCCACCTACGAGCAGTACTTC.

As for this clone: The junction departs from the called germline gene at one end, perhaps through a read error. The CDR3 is CASYWDRTISGANGLTF. The CDR3 nucleotides read TGTGCCAGCTACTGGGACAGGACAATCTCTGGGGCCAACGGCCTGACTTTC. The chain recombines TRBV2 with TRBJ2-6; TRBD1 agrees at 8 bases. This CDR3 region has 17 residues. Germline CDR1 and CDR2: SNHLY and FYNNEI.

The CDR3 protein is CASSLGSGRWYEQFF. The CDR3 DNA follows: TGCGCCAGCAGCTTGGGGAGCGGGAGGTGGTATGAGCAGTTCTTC. The rearrangement links TRBV5-1 to TRBJ2-1, with 9 bases fitting TRBD2. The V segment lost 0 bases and the J segment 8 bases; nucleotides outside the gene matches: 6. From germline, CDR1 is SGHRS and CDR2 YFSETQ. The CDR3 has 15 residues. Looking up the rest from reference TRBV5-1 and TRBJ2-1 gives the full variable domain: KAGVTQTPRYLIKTRGQQVTLSCSPISGHRSVSWYQQTPGQGLQFLFEYFSETQRNKGNFPGRFSGRQFSNSRSEMNVSTLELGDSALYLCASSLGSGRWYEQFFGPGTRLTVL.

This chain joins TRBV5-1 and TRBJ2-7, with 12 bases aligning to TRBD1. The CDR3 length is 18 residues. Trimming took 4 bases from V and 3 from J; bases not matched to a gene: 14. CDR1 and CDR2 (germline): SGHRS, YFSETQ. The CDR3 DNA reads TGCGCCAGCAGCGTACGGCCGGGACAGGGGGCGACACGCTACGAGCAGTACTTC. Residues: CASSVRPGQGATRYEQYF. Full variable domain (missing parts from reference TRBV5-1 and TRBJ2-7): KAGVTQTPRYLIKTRGQQVTLSCSPISGHRSVSWYQQTPGQGLQFLFEYFSETQRNKGNFPGRFSGRQFSNSRSEMNVSTLELGDSALYLCASSVRPGQGATRYEQYFGPGTRLTVT.

This clone was observed once. V is TRBV4-2 and J is TRBJ2-1; 13 positions agree with TRBD2. V gave up 0 bases and J gave up 8 bases; unmatched junction bases: 16. This CDR3 contains 20 residues. CDR1 is LGHNA, CDR2 YNFKEQ, per germline. CDR3 nucleotides: TGTGCCAGCAGCCAAGAGAGGTGGACTAGCGGGAGACGGGGGGGGGATGAGCAGTTCTTC. This codes for CASSQERWTSGRRGGDEQFF.

The CDR3 DNA reads as TGTGCCAGCAGTCGGACTAGCGGGAGAGGTTACGGCGAGCAGTACTTC. Translation: CASSRTSGRGYGEQYF. V gene TRBV7-8 combines with J gene TRBJ2-7; 13 bases line up with TRBD2. J gave up 6 bases and V 6 bases, and 11 bases lay outside the gene matches. Germline V CDR1 and CDR2: SGHVS, FQNEAQ. This CDR3 is 16 amino acids long.

As regards this clone: It is unclear where the CDR3 begins or ends on the DNA, so no DNA is shown, and the CDR3 is as TCRdb lists it. The genes are TRBV7-9 and TRBJ2-5; the D segment call TRBD2 is taken from the table without a DNA check. The CDR3 is 11 residues long, counting both termini. Germline V lookup: CDR1 SEHNR, CDR2 FQNEAQ (reference sequence). CDR3 protein: CASSFGPGQYF.

This chain connects TRBV4-3 to TRBJ2-7; a possible D gene is TRBD1 (5 bases). V dropped 0 bases and J dropped 2 bases, with 8 bases sitting between them. Germline CDR1 LGHNA, CDR2 YSLEER. The CDR3 spans 14 residues. The CDR3 DNA reads TGCGCCAGCAGCCAAGATACAGGACCCTACGAGCAGTACTTC. This encodes CASSQDTGPYEQYF.

This clone came up a few times. The chain links TRBV7-2 to TRBJ2-5; 7 positions agree with TRBD1. Unmatched junction bases numbered 15, after V lost 5 bases and J lost 6 bases. The CDR3 runs to 16 residues. Germline V gene data show CDR1 as SGHTA and CDR2 as FQGNSA. CDR3 protein: CASSPAFAGGIKTQYF. The CDR3 DNA sequence: TGTGCCAGCAGCCCGGCGTTCGCAGGGGGTATAAAGACCCAGTACTTC.

This clone was observed a single time. The genes are TRBV11-2 and TRBJ2-5; D gene ambiguous. Germline-derived CDR1 and CDR2 are SGHAT and FQNNGV. This CDR3 has 11 amino acids. Trimming took 7 bases from V and 5 from J, leaving 8 bases between them. Here the CDR3 DNA reads TGTGCCAGCACCCTAAAGGAGACCCAGTACTTC. Translation: CASTLKETQYF.

The V call is TRBV30, the J call TRBJ1-1; D is unresolved. The V end lost 0 bases, the J end lost 1 base, and 9 bases lay between the germline ends. The CDR3 consists of 14 residues. The germline V gene has CDR1 GTSNPN and CDR2 SVGIG (reference sequence). DNA of the CDR3: TGTGCCTGGAGTGTACTACACCGGAACACTGAAGCTTTCTTT. Protein: CAWSVLHRNTEAFF.

This chain links TRBV5-6 with TRBJ2-1, with 7 bases fitting TRBD1. The V gene's germline CDR1 is SGHDT and CDR2 YYEEEE. This CDR3 is built from 16 residues. V gave up 1 base and J gave up 3 bases; unmatched junction bases: 7. The CDR3, as DNA: TGTGCCAGCAGCTTGCTGGCAGGGGGATTCTACAATGAGCAGTTCTTC. Encoded protein: CASSLLAGGFYNEQFF.

This clone was detected only a few times. V gene TRBV19 combines with J gene TRBJ1-1; D remains unclear. This CDR3 has 11 amino acids. Looked up from germline, CDR1 is LNHDA and CDR2 is SQIVND (reference sequence). Trimming shortened V by 10 bases and J by 5 bases, and 11 bases separated the two germline ends. CDR3 bases: TGTGCCACTTCGGGATGGACTGAAGCTTTCTTT. This codes for CATSGWTEAFF.

The CDR3 sequence: CASSQDWGGRGYTEAFF. The DNA of the CDR3 is TGTGCCAGCAGCCAAGATTGGGGGGGGCGCGGGTACACTGAAGCTTTCTTT. The rearrangement links TRBV4-2 to TRBJ1-1; weak D call: TRBD1 (6 bases). CDR1 and CDR2 from the germline V gene are LGHNA and YNFKEQ. The CDR3 is made up of 17 amino acids. Trimming pared 0 bases from V and 3 bases from J, leaving 17 bases between.

The rearrangement uses TRBV18 and TRBJ2-5; D may be TRBD2 (7 bases). CDR1 is KGHSH and CDR2 is LQKENI in the germline V gene. V was trimmed by 4 bases and J by 4 bases, leaving 19 bases between them. The CDR3 is made up of 16 amino acids. The CDR3 nucleotides read TGTGCCAGCTCACGGGCGGCGGGGGCAGGAGGAGAGACCCAGTACTTC. Translating it yields CASSRAAGAGGETQYF.

This rearrangement joins TRBV11-3 to TRBJ2-2; a weak D match, TRBD2 (6 bases). The germline V gene encodes CDR1 SGHNT and CDR2 YENEEA. The V end was cut by 3 bases, the J end by 6 bases, with 11 bases between. The CDR3 contains 14 residues. CDR3 bases: TGTGCCAGCAGCTTCGGAGGGAGCTCCGGGGAGCTGTTTTTT. It codes for CASSFGGSSGELFF.

The chain joins TRBV5-1 to TRBJ2-5; TRBD2 matches 8 bases. The CDR3 runs 15 residues. Germline CDR1 and CDR2: SGHRS and YFSETQ. The J segment lost 4 bases and the V segment lost 4 bases, leaving 9 bases of the junction unmatched. In nucleotides, the CDR3 is TGCGCCAGCAGCCCTACTGGACTAGCAATAGAGACCCAGTACTTC. Translating gives CASSPTGLAIETQYF.

This clone occurred a few times. The chain uses TRBV19 and TRBJ2-3; 7 positions agree with TRBD2. With 3 bases clipped from V and 0 bases from J, the junction kept 3 bases outside the gene matches. The germline V gene has CDR1 LNHDA and CDR2 SQIVND (reference sequence). The CDR3 is 15 amino acids. For the CDR3, the DNA is TGTGCCAGTAGTATTCTAGCGGCTAGCACAGATACGCAGTATTTT. It encodes CASSILAASTDTQYF. The full variable domain, rest sourced from reference TRBV19 and TRBJ2-3, is DGGITQSPKYLFRKEGQNVTLSCEQNLNHDAMYWYRQDPGQGLRLIYYSQIVNDFQKGDIAEGYSVSREKKESFPLTVTSAQKNPTAFYLCASSILAASTDTQYFGPGTRLTVL.

This clone was seen only once. V and J are TRBV15 and TRBJ2-3; no reliable D call. Germline loops: CDR1 LNHNV, CDR2 YYDKDF (reference sequence). The CDR3 has 14 amino acids. Deletions cut 5 bases from V and 4 bases from J, with 13 bases between. This chain's CDR3 is CATSRRGGPDTQYF. CDR3 nucleotides: TGTGCCACCAGCCGTCGTGGTGGCCCAGATACGCAGTATTTT.